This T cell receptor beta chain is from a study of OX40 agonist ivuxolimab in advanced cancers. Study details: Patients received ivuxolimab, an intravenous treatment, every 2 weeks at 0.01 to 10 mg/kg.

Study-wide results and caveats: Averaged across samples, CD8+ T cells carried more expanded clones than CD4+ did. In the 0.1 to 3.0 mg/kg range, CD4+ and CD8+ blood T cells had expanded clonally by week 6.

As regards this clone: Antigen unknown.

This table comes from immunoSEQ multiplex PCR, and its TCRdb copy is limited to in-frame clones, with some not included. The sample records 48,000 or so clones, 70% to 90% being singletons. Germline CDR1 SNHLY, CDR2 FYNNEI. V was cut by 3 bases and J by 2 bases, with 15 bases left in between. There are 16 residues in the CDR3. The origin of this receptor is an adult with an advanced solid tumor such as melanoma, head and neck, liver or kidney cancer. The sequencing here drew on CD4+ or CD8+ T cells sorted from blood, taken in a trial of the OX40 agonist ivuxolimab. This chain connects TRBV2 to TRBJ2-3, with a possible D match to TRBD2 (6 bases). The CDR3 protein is CASSEQGGGVTDTQYF. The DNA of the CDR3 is TGTGCCAGCAGTGAGCAGGGAGGAGGGGTCACAGATACGCAGTATTTT.